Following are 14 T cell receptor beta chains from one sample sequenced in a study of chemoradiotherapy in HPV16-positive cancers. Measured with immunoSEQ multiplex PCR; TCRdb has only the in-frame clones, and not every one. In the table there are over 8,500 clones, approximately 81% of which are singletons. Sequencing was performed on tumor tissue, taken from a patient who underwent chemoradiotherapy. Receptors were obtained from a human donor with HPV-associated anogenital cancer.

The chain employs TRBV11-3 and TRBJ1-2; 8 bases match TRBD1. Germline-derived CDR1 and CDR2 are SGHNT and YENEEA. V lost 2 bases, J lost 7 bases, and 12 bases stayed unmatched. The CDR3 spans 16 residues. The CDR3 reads CASSLFGTGAGVGYTF. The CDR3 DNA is TGTGCCAGCAGCTTATTCGGGACAGGCGCGGGAGTTGGCTACACCTTC.

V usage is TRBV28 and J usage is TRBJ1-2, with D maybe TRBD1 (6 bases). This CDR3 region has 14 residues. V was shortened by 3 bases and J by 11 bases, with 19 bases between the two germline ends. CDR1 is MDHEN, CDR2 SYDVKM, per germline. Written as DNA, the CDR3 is TGTGCCAGCAGTTTCGGCGGGCAGGGGTTATCGTACACCTTC. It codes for CASSFGGQGLSYTF.

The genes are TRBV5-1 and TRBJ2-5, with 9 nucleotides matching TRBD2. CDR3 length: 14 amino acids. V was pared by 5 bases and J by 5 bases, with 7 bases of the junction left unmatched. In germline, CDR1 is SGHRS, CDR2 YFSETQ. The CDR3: CASSRSGGMETQYF. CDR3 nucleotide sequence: TGCGCCAGCAGTCGAAGCGGGGGGATGGAGACCCAGTACTTC.

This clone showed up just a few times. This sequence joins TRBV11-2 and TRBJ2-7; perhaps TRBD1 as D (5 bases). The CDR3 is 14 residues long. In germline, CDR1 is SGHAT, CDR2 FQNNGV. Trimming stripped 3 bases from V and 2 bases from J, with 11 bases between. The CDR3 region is CASSFNRPTYEQYF. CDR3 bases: TGTGCCAGCAGCTTTAACAGGCCTACCTACGAGCAGTACTTC.

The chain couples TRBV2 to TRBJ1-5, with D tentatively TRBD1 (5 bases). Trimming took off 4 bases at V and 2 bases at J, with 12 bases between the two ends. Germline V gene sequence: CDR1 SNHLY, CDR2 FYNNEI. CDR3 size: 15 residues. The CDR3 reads CASSVRGAGNQPQHF. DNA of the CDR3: TGTGCCAGCAGTGTTCGGGGCGCGGGCAATCAGCCCCAGCATTTT.

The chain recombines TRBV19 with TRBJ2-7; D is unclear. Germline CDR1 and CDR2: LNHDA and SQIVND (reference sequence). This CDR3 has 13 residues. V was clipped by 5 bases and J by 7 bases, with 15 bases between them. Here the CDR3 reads CASSDLPQEEQYF. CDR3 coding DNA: TGTGCCAGTAGTGACCTACCCCAGGAGGAGCAGTACTTC.

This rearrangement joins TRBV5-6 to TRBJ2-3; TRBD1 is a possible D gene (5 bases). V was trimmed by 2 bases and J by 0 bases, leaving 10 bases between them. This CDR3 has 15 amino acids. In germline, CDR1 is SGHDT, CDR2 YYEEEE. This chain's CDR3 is CASSFGHLSTDTQYF. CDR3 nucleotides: TGTGCCAGCAGCTTTGGACATCTCAGCACAGATACGCAGTATTTT.

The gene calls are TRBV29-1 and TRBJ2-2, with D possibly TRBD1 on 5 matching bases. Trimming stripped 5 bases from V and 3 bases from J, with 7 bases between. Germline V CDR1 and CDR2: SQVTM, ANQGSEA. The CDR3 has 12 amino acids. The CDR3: CSVPTDTGELFF. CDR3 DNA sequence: TGCAGCGTTCCGACAGACACCGGGGAGCTGTTTTTT.

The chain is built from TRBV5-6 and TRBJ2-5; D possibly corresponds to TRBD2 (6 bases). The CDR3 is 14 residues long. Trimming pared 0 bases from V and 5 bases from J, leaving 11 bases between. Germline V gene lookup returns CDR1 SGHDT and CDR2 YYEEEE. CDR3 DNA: TGTGCCAGCAGCTTGGGGAGGGGTTACGAGACCCAGTACTTC. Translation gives CASSLGRGYETQYF. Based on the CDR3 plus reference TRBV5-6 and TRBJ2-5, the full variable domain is DAGVTQSPTHLIKTRGQQVTLRCSPKSGHDTVSWYQQALGQGPQFIFQYYEEEERQRGNFPDRFSGHQFPNYSSELNVNALLLGDSALYLCASSLGRGYETQYFGPGTRLLVL.

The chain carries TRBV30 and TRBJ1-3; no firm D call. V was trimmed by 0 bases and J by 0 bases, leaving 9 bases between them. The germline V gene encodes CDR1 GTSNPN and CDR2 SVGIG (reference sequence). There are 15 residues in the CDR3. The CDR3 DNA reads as TGTGCCTGGAGTGTACGGACCAGCTCTGGAAACACCATATATTTT. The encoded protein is CAWSVRTSSGNTIYF. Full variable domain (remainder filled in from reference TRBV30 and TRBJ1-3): SQTIHQWPATLVQPVGSPLSLECTVEGTSNPNLYWYRQAAGRGLQLLFYSVGIGQISSEVPQNLSASRPQDRQFILSSKKLLLSDSGFYLCAWSVRTSSGNTIYFGEGSWLTVV.

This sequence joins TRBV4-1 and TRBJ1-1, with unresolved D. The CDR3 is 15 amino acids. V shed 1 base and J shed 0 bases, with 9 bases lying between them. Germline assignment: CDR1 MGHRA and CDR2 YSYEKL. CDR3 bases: TGCGCCAGCAGCCAAGGTACAGCCATGAACACTGAAGCTTTCTTT. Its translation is CASSQGTAMNTEAFF.

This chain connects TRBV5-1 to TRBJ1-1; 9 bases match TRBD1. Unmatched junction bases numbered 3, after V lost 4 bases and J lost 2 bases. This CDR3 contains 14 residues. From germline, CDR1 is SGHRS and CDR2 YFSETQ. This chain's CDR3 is CASSRQGDNTEAFF. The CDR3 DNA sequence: TGCGCCAGCAGCCGACAGGGGGACAACACTGAAGCTTTCTTT.

This CDR3 reads CASSQDTVAGVPYEQYF. In DNA, the CDR3 is TGTGCCAGCAGCCAAGATACGGTAGCGGGAGTCCCCTACGAGCAGTACTTC. The chain has TRBV5-4 and TRBJ2-7; 9 bases map to TRBD2. The CDR3 spans 17 residues. Germline trimming cut 4 bases from V and 2 bases from J; bases unmatched to any gene: 13. Per germline, CDR1 SGHNT and CDR2 YYREEE (reference sequence). The entire variable domain, with the rest obtained from reference TRBV5-4 and TRBJ2-7, is as follows: ETGVTQSPTHLIKTRGQQVTLRCSSQSGHNTVSWYQQALGQGPQFIFQYYREEENGRGNFPPRFSGLQFPNYSSELNVNALELDDSALYLCASSQDTVAGVPYEQYFGPGTRLTVT.

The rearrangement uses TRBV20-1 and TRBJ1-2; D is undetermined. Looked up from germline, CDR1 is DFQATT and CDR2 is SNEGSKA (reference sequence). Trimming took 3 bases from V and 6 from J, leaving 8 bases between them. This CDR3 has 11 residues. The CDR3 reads CSASPVDGYTF. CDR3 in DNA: TGCAGTGCTAGCCCGGTGGATGGCTACACCTTC.